Included here is one T cell receptor beta chain sequence, with context. No antigen is known for it. TCR cDNA was made by 5'RACE template switching, adding a universal primer site and UMIs. TCRdb independently ran MiXCR on the 5' RACE reads; one entry per CDR3 protein. The sample contains 250,000 to 300,000 distinct CDR3 sequences, roughly 9% of which appear only once. This CDR3 comprises 16 residues. Per germline, CDR1 SGHRS and CDR2 YFSETQ. Between the trimmed V and J ends, which lost 3 bases and 1 base, there was a span of 16 bases. The data originate from a study of T cells after yellow fever vaccination. Whole-study results and caveats: Detected again after the booster were most primary-vaccination clones, at 96% CD4 and approximately 85% CD8.

The clonotype was recovered from a young man who received the YFV17D yellow fever vaccine. The sequencing used CD4+ T cells sorted from PBMCs, collected 5 days after the yellow fever booster vaccination. The chain carries TRBV5-1 and TRBJ1-1; D is uncertain. The CDR3 sequence is CASSSASASTNTEAFF. Here the CDR3 DNA reads TGCGCCAGCAGCTCCGCGTCGGCCAGTACGAACACTGAAGCTTTCTTT.